Below are 13 T cell receptor beta chains sequenced from a single sample in a study of glioma-infiltrating T cells. TCR alpha and beta CDR3 regions were amplified from RNA using iRepertoire nested multiplex PCR. In TCRdb, the multiplex PCR reads were re-called with MiXCR into one record per CDR3 protein. This sample has about 99,000 distinct CDR3 sequences; about 30% occur once, and the top ten carry roughly 46%. The specimen sequenced was glioma tissue, nonneoplastic brain tissue, or PBMCs (not recorded which). The source is a human donor with low-grade glioma or glioblastoma, undergoing nonglioma brain surgery, or in good health (not recorded which).

This clonotype was observed many times. The chain carries TRBV6-6 and TRBJ2-7; D is perhaps TRBD2 (6 bases). CDR1 is MNHNY, CDR2 SVGAGI, per germline (reference sequence). V shed 0 bases and J shed 3 bases, with 12 bases lying between them. This CDR3 is built from 15 residues. The CDR3 reads CASSYSWRESYEQYF. Written as DNA, the CDR3 is TGTGCCAGCAGTTACTCATGGAGGGAGAGCTACGAGCAGTACTTC.

About this clonotype: One base away lies a much larger clone, so this may be a sequencing read error. The rearrangement links TRBV2 to TRBJ1-5, with 7 bases aligning to TRBD1. The DNA end is more similar to TRBJ2-3, so the J call may be wrong. The CDR3 extends over 13 amino acids. The germline V gene encodes CDR1 SNHLY and CDR2 FYNNEI. The CDR3 bases are TGTGCCAGCAGTAGAACAGGGGATCAGCCCCAGTATTTT. Its translation: CASSRTGDQPQYF.

This clonotype appeared many times. The chain has TRBV10-3 and TRBJ2-1; no clear D gene. V was clipped by 0 bases and J by 5 bases, with 11 bases between them. This CDR3 has 15 amino acids. Germline assignment: CDR1 ENHRY and CDR2 SYGVKD. The CDR3 loop is CAISESKGSHNEQFF. The CDR3 DNA reads TGTGCCATCAGTGAGTCGAAAGGCAGCCACAATGAGCAGTTCTTC.

This clonotype has ten or more counts. J is TRBJ2-7 and V is TRBV12-3 or TRBV12-4, with D unresolved. Trimming pared 1 base from V and 2 bases from J, leaving 12 bases between. There are 15 residues in the CDR3. The CDR3 reads CASSLGPPGTYEQYF. As DNA, the CDR3 is TGTGCCAGCAGTTTAGGCCCCCCTGGGACCTACGAGCAGTACTTC.

To note about this clonotype: A read error may explain this, as a much larger clone is one base away. The V and J genes are TRBV4-3 and TRBJ2-3, with D possibly TRBD2 on 5 matching bases. From germline, CDR1 is LGHNA and CDR2 YSLEER. This CDR3 comprises 15 residues. The CDR3 sequence is CASSQARTPTDMQYF. The CDR3 nucleotides are TGCGCCAGCAGCCAAGCGCGGACTCCCACAGATATGCAGTATTTT.

This clonotype was seen repeatedly, ten times or more. The genes are TRBV7-2 and TRBJ2-5; 8 positions agree with TRBD1. Per the germline V gene, CDR1 is SGHTA and CDR2 is FQGNSA. Trimming cost V 5 bases and J 7 bases; bases outside gene matches: 12. This CDR3 region has 15 residues. CDR3 nucleotide sequence: TGTGCCAGCAGCGCTACGACTGGGACAGGCAGGACCCAGTACTTC. It translates to CASSATTGTGRTQYF.

Ten or more counts support this clonotype. The rearrangement links TRBV4-3 to TRBJ2-5; the D is unclear. This CDR3 is built from 13 residues. CDR1 and CDR2 from the germline V gene are LGHNA and YSLEER. Trimming shortened V by 2 bases and J by 2 bases, and 6 bases separated the two germline ends. CDR3 residues: CASSQTGQETQYF. In DNA, the CDR3 is TGCGCCAGCAGCCAAACCGGGCAAGAGACCCAGTACTTC.

This clonotype was counted at least ten times. The chain carries TRBV4-1 and TRBJ2-4; TRBD1 or TRBD2 may be the D gene (5 bases each). V was shortened by 2 bases and J by 7 bases, with 15 bases between the two germline ends. Germline lookup yields CDR1 MGHRA and CDR2 YSYEKL. CDR3 length: 15 residues. CDR3 DNA: TGCGCCAGCAGCCAAATAGGGGAGAGGGTGAACATTCAGTACTTC. Protein sequence: CASSQIGERVNIQYF.

Ten or more counts support this clonotype. The chain links TRBV20-1 to TRBJ2-5; D may match TRBD1 or TRBD2 (5 bases each). V lost 6 bases and J 4 bases, leaving 21 bases between the germline ends. Germline CDR1 DFQATT, CDR2 SNEGSKA (reference sequence). This CDR3 has 15 amino acids. Here the CDR3 reads CSAPLRDPGSETQYF. CDR3 sequence (DNA): TGCAGTGCCCCTCTCCGGGACCCGGGTTCAGAGACCCAGTACTTC.

This clonotype came up a few times. The CDR3, as DNA: TGTGCCAGCAGTTTCACGTCCCAGGGGACAGGGACCCAGTACTTC. Protein product: CASSFTSQGTGTQYF. The chain links TRBV12-3 or TRBV12-4 to TRBJ2-5, with TRBD1 matching 8 bases. The CDR3 extends over 15 amino acids. J lost 7 bases, V lost 3 bases, and 10 bases had no gene match.

Note on this clonotype: A much larger clone is a single base away; this may be a read error. The chain employs TRBV20-1 and TRBJ1-5, with 8 bases aligning to TRBD1. Germline-derived CDR1 and CDR2 are DFQATT and SNEGSKA (reference sequence). The CDR3 is 14 amino acids. Written as DNA, the CDR3 is TGCAGTGCCAGGACAGGGCCTAGCAATCAGCCCAAGCATTTT. Its protein is CSARTGPSNQPKHF.

The rearrangement uses TRBV18 and TRBJ1-2; D may be TRBD1 (5 bases). The germline gives CDR1 KGHSH, CDR2 LQKENI. The CDR3 sequence is 16 residues long. V was cut by 2 bases and J by 7 bases, with 20 bases left in between. CDR3 sequence: CASSPVKTASPGGYTF. CDR3 DNA: TGTGCCAGCTCACCAGTTAAGACAGCTAGTCCGGGTGGCTACACCTTC.

This clonotype was counted many times. The CDR3 loop reads CASSFGSKAFF. CDR3 nucleotide sequence: TGTGCCAGCAGTTTTGGCAGTAAAGCTTTCTTT. V and J are TRBV6-1 and TRBJ1-1; D call uncertain. The CDR3 is 11 residues long. V was shortened by 5 bases and J by 9 bases, with 10 bases between the two germline ends. The germline V gene has CDR1 MNHNS and CDR2 SASEGT.